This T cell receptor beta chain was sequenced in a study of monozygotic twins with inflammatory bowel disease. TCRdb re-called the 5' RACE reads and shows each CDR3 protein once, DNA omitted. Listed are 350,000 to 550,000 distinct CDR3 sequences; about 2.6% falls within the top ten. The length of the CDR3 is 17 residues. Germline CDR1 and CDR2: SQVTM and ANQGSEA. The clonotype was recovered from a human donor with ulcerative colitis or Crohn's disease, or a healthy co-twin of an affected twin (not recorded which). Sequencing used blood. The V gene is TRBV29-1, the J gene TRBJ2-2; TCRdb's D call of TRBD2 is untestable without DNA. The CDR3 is CSVEGLAGSANTGELFF.